This T cell receptor (beta chain) was sequenced in a study of T-cell reconstitution after alpha-beta-depleted transplantation in children. During its preparation, the TCRbeta library received unique molecular identifiers. In TCRdb, the PCR reads were re-called with MiXCR into one record per CDR3 protein. The repertoire consists of about 110,000 distinct CDR3 sequences, with 9% to 12% occurring once and the leading ten covering 8%. This clonotype was detected ten times or more. This specimen consisted of PBMCs from the stem cell graft donor, obtained from the stem cell graft. The clonotype was recovered from a human donor who donated a stem cell graft to a child with acute lymphoblastic leukemia.

The CDR3 here is CASSPDNNSPLHF. The CDR3 DNA is TGTGCCAGCTCACCGGATAATAATTCACCCCTCCACTTT. The chain has TRBV18 and TRBJ1-6; no definite D call. V lost 3 bases and J lost 5, with 5 bases in between. Germline CDR1 KGHSH, CDR2 LQKENI. CDR3 length: 13 amino acids.